Listed below are T cell receptor beta chains from one sample, sequenced in a study of blood T cell repertoires in COVID-19. Sequenced by immunoSEQ multiplex PCR; TCRdb stores in-frame clones only, minus some. The repertoire includes some 200,000 clones, 94% of them detected once, and roughly 0.76% sits in the top ten. What was sequenced was peripheral blood. The receptors here all came from a man aged 30-40 years with COVID-19, enrolled during active disease. Both conserved end residues are part of each CDR3. The D gene is left open where the match is weak. Where a row states a size, it is once, few, many or the class of an expanded clone; other rows omit it.

D gene	clone size	V gene	J gene	CDR3 DNA	CDR3 protein
.	.	TRBV6-6	TRBJ1-5	TGTGCCAGCAATCAGGCTGATAATCAGCCCCAGCATTTT	CASNQADNQPQHF
.	.	TRBV7-3	TRBJ1-2	TGTGCCAGCAGCCCCAAACCATGGGGCCAGGGACAATTCCTAAACTATGGCTACACCTTC	CASSPKPWGQGQFLNYGYTF
TRBD1	.	TRBV7-6	TRBJ1-3	TGTGCCAGCAGCTCCTCGACTTACAGGGGTCCTGGAAACACCATATATTTT	CASSSSTYRGPGNTIYF
.	.	TRBV9	TRBJ1-6	TGTGCCAGCAGCGTAGCAGGGCTCGGTAATTCACCCCTCCACTTT	CASSVAGLGNSPLHF
TRBD1	once	TRBV30	TRBJ1-5	TGTGCCTGGAGTCGAAACAGGGGGCCGAGGGGCAATCAGCCCCAGCATTTT	CAWSRNRGPRGNQPQHF
TRBD1	.	TRBV3-1/TRBV3-2	TRBJ1-5	TGTGCCAGCAGCCGGGACAGTGATCAGCCCCAGCATTTT	CASSRDSDQPQHF
.	.	TRBV19	TRBJ1-2	TGTGCCAGTAGTAACGGGAATAACTATGGCTACACCTTC	CASSNGNNYGYTF
TRBD1	.	TRBV19	TRBJ1-6	TGTGCCAGTACCCCGGGACAGGGGGCCTCACCCCTCCACTTT	CASTPGQGASPLHF
TRBD1	.	TRBV6-5	TRBJ2-5	TGTGCCAGCAGTTACTCGGGGACAGGGTGGGACGCGGCCCAGTACTTC	CASSYSGTGWDAAQYF
.	.	TRBV4-2	TRBJ1-4	TGTGCCAGCAGCCTTTCGATTCCCCCCAGGGGTGAAAAACTGTTTTTT	CASSLSIPPRGEKLFF
TRBD2	.	TRBV30	TRBJ2-1	TGTGCCTGGAGTCGGACTAGCAATGAGCAGTTCTTC	CAWSRTSNEQFF
.	.	TRBV4-1	TRBJ1-4	TGCGCCAGCAGCCAAGATTGGGGCAGGGGCCCAACTAATGAAAAACTGTTTTTT	CASSQDWGRGPTNEKLFF
TRBD1	.	TRBV19	TRBJ1-3	TGTGCCAGTAGTACACAGGGGGCGCTTTCAAACACCATATATTTT	CASSTQGALSNTIYF
TRBD2	.	TRBV5-5	TRBJ2-1	TGTGCCAGCAGCTACGACCCTAGCGGGGGCTACAATGAGCAGTTCTTC	CASSYDPSGGYNEQFF
.	.	TRBV4-2	TRBJ1-2	TGTGCCAGCAGCCCGAAGAGGGGAACAGGGAAGAGGACCTTC	CASSPKRGTGKRTF
TRBD1	once	TRBV2	TRBJ2-7	TGTGCCAGCACCCCCGGGACAGGGGGGTACGAGCAGTACTTC	CASTPGTGGYEQYF
.	.	TRBV5-4	TRBJ2-1	TGTGCCAGCAGCCTGGGCAAAGCCCCCAATGAGCAGTTCTTC	CASSLGKAPNEQFF
.	once	TRBV7-9	TRBJ2-1	TGTGCCAGCAGCTCGCAGGGGCCTCCGGGGTTAAGGTCCTACAATGAGCAGTTCTTC	CASSSQGPPGLRSYNEQFF
TRBD1	few	TRBV7-9	TRBJ1-6	TGTGCCAGCAGCTTACGTGGACAGGGTGATTCACCCCTCCACTTT	CASSLRGQGDSPLHF
.	.	TRBV10-1	TRBJ2-7	TGCGCCAGCAGTGACCAGTGGGGCGACGAGCAGTACTTC	CASSDQWGDEQYF
TRBD2	.	TRBV7-9	TRBJ2-5	TGTGCCAGCAGCTTAGCGGTGGCTAGCGGGGAGAAAGAGACCCAGTACTTC	CASSLAVASGEKETQYF
.	.	TRBV5-6	TRBJ2-1	TGTGCCAGCAGCTTCACGGGGTATGAGCAGTTCTTC	CASSFTGYEQFF
.	.	TRBV30	TRBJ1-2	TGTGCCTGGAGTCTAGCGGGGGGCTACACCTTC	CAWSLAGGYTF
.	.	TRBV3-1/TRBV3-2	TRBJ1-2	TGTGCCAGCAGCCAAGATGGGGCTATGAACTATGGCTACACCTTC	CASSQDGAMNYGYTF
.	.	TRBV19	TRBJ1-5	TGTGCCAGTAGGATACAGGGAGGAATTGGCAATCAGCCCCAGCATTTT	CASRIQGGIGNQPQHF
.	.	TRBV4-2	TRBJ1-1	TGTGCCAGCAGCCAAGATAGGTGGGAACTAGTGAACACTGAAGCTTTCTTT	CASSQDRWELVNTEAFF
TRBD1	.	TRBV5-1	TRBJ2-5	TGCGCCAGCAGCCCGGGACAGGGTTTCCAAGAGACCCAGTACTTC	CASSPGQGFQETQYF
.	.	TRBV4-1	TRBJ1-1	TGCGCCAGCAGCCCGGAAACAGGGAACACTGAAGCTTTCTTT	CASSPETGNTEAFF
.	.	TRBV7-5	TRBJ2-5	TGTGTCAGAAGCCCCCCGGGGGCTAGCGGGGTCACTCAAGAGACCCAGTACTTC	CVRSPPGASGVTQETQYF
.	.	TRBV5-6	TRBJ1-5	TGTGCCAGCAGCTTGAGGGGAAGGGGCAATCAGCCCCAGCATTTT	CASSLRGRGNQPQHF
TRBD2	.	TRBV9	TRBJ2-2	TGTGCCAGCAGCACCGGGACTAGCGACACCGGGGAGCTGTTTTTT	CASSTGTSDTGELFF
.	.	TRBV27	TRBJ1-3	TGTGCCAGCAGTACGATTCAGGGAAATGGAAACACCATATATTTT	CASSTIQGNGNTIYF
TRBD1	.	TRBV12-3/TRBV12-4	TRBJ2-1	TGTGCCAGCAGTTCACAGGGGGATGAGCAGTTCTTC	CASSSQGDEQFF
.	once	TRBV10-3	TRBJ2-5	TGTGCCATCAGTGAGGCGCACTTGTATCGGGGGGAGACCCAGTACTTC	CAISEAHLYRGETQYF
.	once	TRBV6-5	TRBJ1-2	TGTGCCAGCATCTCTGGGCGGGGTAACTATGGCTACACCTTC	CASISGRGNYGYTF
.	.	TRBV4-1	TRBJ1-6	TGCGCCAGCAGCAGGGGGAGGGGGTATAATTCACCCCTCCACTTT	CASSRGRGYNSPLHF
.	once	TRBV12-3/TRBV12-4	TRBJ2-5	TGTGCCAGCAGTTCTGGGAGAAGAGAGACCCAGTACTTC	CASSSGRRETQYF
.	.	TRBV29-1	TRBJ2-7	TGCAGCGTTGAAATGTTTGGGGAGAACTACGAGCAGTACTTC	CSVEMFGENYEQYF
.	once	TRBV6-1	TRBJ2-7	TGTGCCAGCAGTGATATCCGCGGGGAGGGGGCCTACGAGCAGTACTTC	CASSDIRGEGAYEQYF
.	.	TRBV12-3/TRBV12-4	TRBJ1-2	TGTGCCACCAACCTCCGGGGGGGCTACACCTTC	CATNLRGGYTF
.	.	TRBV18	TRBJ2-3	TGTGCCAGCTCACCCGGACAGAGAAGCACAGATACGCAGTATTTT	CASSPGQRSTDTQYF
.	.	TRBV5-1	TRBJ1-2	TGCGCCAGCAGCCTAGACGGCTACTATGGCTACACCTTC	CASSLDGYYGYTF